The clone carrying this T cell receptor (beta chain) has more than one count but fewer than ten. Its cognate antigen is unknown. A multiplex PCR was run with 60 Vbeta primers and 13 Jbeta primers. Assay used: immunoSEQ multiplex PCR; TCRdb lists only in-frame clones, some missing. The sample lists 150,000 to 200,000 clones; 79% were seen once. The data belong to a study of cytomegalovirus exposure and HLA in healthy donors. The overall study: Genotyping of roughly 400 donors showed that 80% to 90% belonged to the Caucasian-associated ancestry cluster. Study conclusions and caveats: More clonal expansion characterized HLA-associated TCR beta chains than equally common others in a later analysis. Specific recognition of CMV antigens was confirmed in vitro for a few chains (all CMV-associated).

Unmatched junction bases numbered 8, after V lost 4 bases and J lost 5 bases. Germline CDR1 is KGHSH and CDR2 is LQKENI. The CDR3 is made up of 15 amino acids. Sequenced material: PBMCs. This sequence was found in a woman between 25 and 40 years old in good health and CMV-seropositive. The rearrangement joins TRBV18 to TRBJ2-5; 9 bases map to TRBD2. The CDR3 loop is CASSLLAGSGETQYF. The CDR3 DNA sequence: TGTGCCAGCTCACTACTAGCGGGTTCGGGTGAGACCCAGTACTTC. Full variable domain (outside the CDR3, taken from reference TRBV18 and TRBJ2-5): NAGVMQNPRHLVRRRGQEARLRCSPMKGHSHVYWYRQLPEEGLKFMVYLQKENIIDESGMPKERFSAEFPKEGPSILRIQQVVRGDSAAYFCASSLLAGSGETQYFGPGTRLLVL.